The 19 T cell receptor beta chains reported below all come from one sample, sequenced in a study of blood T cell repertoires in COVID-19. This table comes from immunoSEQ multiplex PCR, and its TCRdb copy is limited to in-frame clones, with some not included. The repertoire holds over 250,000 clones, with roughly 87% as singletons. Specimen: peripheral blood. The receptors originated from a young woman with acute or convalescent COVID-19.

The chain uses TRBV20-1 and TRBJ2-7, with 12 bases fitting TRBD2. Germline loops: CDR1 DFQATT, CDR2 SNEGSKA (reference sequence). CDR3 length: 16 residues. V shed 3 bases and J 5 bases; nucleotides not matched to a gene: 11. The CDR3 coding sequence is TGCAGTGCTAGTATCCTAGCGGGAGGGGTATTCCACGAGCAGTACTTC. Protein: CSASILAGGVFHEQYF.

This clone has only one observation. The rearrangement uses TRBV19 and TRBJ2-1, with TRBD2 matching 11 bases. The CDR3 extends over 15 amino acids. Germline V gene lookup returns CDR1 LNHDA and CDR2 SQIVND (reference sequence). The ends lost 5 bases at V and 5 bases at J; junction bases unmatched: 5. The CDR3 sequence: CASSSQLAGDNEQFF. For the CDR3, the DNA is TGTGCCAGTAGTTCCCAACTAGCGGGAGACAATGAGCAGTTCTTC. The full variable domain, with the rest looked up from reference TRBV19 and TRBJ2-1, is DGGITQSPKYLFRKEGQNVTLSCEQNLNHDAMYWYRQDPGQGLRLIYYSQIVNDFQKGDIAEGYSVSREKKESFPLTVTSAQKNPTAFYLCASSSQLAGDNEQFFGPGTRLTVL.

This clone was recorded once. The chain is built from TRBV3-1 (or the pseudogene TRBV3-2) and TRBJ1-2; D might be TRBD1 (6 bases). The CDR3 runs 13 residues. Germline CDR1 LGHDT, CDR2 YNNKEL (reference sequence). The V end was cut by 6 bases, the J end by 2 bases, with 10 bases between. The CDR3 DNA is TGTGCCAGCAGTCTCACAGGGAACTATGGCTACACCTTC. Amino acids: CASSLTGNYGYTF.

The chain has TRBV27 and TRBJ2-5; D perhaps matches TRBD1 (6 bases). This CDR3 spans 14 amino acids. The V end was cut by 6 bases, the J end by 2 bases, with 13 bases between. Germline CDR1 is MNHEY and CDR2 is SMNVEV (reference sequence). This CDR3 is CASRPWGPQETQYF. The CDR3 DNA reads TGTGCCAGCAGACCGTGGGGGCCGCAAGAGACCCAGTACTTC.

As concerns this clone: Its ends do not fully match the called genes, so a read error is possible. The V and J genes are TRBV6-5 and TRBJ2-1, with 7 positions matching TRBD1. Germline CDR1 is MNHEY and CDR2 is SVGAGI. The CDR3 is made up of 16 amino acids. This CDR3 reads CANSYSGTEKNNEQFF. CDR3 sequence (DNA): TGTGCCAACAGTTACTCCGGGACAGAAAAAAACAATGAGCAGTTCTTC.

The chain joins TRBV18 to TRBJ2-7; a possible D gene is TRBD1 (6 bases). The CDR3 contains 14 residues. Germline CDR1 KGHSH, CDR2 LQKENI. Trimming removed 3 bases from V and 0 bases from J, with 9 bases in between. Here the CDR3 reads CASSPDRYSYEQYF. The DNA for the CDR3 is TGTGCCAGCTCACCGGACAGATACTCCTACGAGCAGTACTTC.

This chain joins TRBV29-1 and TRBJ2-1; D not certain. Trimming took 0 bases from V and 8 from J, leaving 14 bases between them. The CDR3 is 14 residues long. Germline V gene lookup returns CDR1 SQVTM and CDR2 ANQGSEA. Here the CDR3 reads CSVEDSARVYEQFF. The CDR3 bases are TGCAGCGTTGAAGATTCAGCGAGAGTATATGAGCAGTTCTTC.

The CDR3 bases are TGTGCCAGCAGTCCCAACCGCCGCGACAGAAATCAGCCCCAGCATTTT. It translates to CASSPNRRDRNQPQHF. J is TRBJ1-5 and V is TRBV27, with a weak D call TRBD1 (5 bases). The CDR3 covers 16 residues. Trimming left V 5 bases short and J 4 bases short, with 18 bases between. The germline V gene has CDR1 MNHEY and CDR2 SMNVEV (reference sequence).

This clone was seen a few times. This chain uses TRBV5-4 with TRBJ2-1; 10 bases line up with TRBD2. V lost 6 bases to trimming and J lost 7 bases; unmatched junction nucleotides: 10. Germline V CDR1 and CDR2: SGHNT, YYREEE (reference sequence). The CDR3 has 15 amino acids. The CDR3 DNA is TGTGCCAGCATCCCCCGGGGACTAGCGCTAAATGAGCAGTTCTTC. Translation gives CASIPRGLALNEQFF.

The CDR3 DNA sequence: TGTGCCATCAGTAGCCAGGGTAGGGAAACTGAAGCTTTCTTT. This gives the protein CAISSQGRETEAFF. V and J are TRBV10-3 and TRBJ1-1; D perhaps matches TRBD1 (5 bases). CDR3 length: 14 residues. Germline loops: CDR1 ENHRY, CDR2 SYGVKD. The V end lost 5 bases, the J end lost 5 bases, and 15 bases lay between the germline ends.

This chain's CDR3 is CASSYPGGRLNTEAFF. CDR3 nucleotide sequence: TGTGCCAGCAGTTACCCGGGTGGAAGGTTAAACACTGAAGCTTTCTTT. This chain joins TRBV6-2 or TRBV6-3 and TRBJ1-1, with unresolved D. CDR3 length equals 16 residues. CDR1 and CDR2 (germline): MNHEY, SVGEGT. The V end was cut by 2 bases, the J end by 2 bases, with 15 bases between.

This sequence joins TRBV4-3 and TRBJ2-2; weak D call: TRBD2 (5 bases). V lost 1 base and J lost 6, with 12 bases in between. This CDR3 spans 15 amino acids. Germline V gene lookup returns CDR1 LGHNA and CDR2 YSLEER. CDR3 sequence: CASSQVSGMAGELFF. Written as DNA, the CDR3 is TGCGCCAGCAGCCAAGTTTCGGGAATGGCCGGGGAGCTGTTTTTT.

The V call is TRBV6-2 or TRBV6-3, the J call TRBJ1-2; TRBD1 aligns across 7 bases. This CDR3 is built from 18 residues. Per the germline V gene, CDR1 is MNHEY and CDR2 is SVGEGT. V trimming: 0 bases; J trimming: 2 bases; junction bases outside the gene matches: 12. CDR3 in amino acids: CASSYSTRDSTSNYGYTF. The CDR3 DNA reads TGTGCCAGCAGTTACTCGACCAGGGACAGCACGTCGAACTATGGCTACACCTTC.

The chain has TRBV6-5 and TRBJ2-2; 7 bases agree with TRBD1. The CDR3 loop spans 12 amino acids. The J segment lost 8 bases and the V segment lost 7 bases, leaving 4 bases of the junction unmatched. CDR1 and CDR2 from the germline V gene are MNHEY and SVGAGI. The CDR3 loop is CASNRGFGELFF. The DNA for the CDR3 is TGTGCCAGCAACAGGGGATTTGGGGAGCTGTTTTTT.

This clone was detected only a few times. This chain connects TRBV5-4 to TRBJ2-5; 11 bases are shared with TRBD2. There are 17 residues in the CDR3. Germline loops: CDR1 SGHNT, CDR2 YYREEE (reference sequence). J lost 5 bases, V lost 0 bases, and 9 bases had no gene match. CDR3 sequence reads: CASSLGVSGRAGETQYF. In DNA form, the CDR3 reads TGTGCCAGCAGCTTGGGCGTTAGCGGGAGGGCCGGGGAGACCCAGTACTTC.

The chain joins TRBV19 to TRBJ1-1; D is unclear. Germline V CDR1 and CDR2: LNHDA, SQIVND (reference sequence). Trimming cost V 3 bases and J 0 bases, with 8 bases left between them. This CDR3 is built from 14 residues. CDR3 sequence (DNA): TGTGCCAGTAGTATCCAATCAGTGAACACTGAAGCTTTCTTT. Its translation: CASSIQSVNTEAFF.

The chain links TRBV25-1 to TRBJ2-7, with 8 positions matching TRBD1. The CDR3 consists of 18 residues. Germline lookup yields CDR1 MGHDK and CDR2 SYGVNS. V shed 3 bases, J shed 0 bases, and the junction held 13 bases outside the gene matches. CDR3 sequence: CASSDVDRGRGSSYEQYF. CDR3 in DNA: TGTGCCAGCAGTGATGTCGACAGGGGACGGGGGAGCTCCTACGAGCAGTACTTC.

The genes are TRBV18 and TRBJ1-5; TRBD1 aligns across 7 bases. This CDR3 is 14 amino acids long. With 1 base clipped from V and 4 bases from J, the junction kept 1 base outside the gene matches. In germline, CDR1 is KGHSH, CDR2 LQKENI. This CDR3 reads CASSPQGANQPQHF. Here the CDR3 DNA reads TGTGCCAGCTCACCACAGGGGGCAAATCAGCCCCAGCATTTT.

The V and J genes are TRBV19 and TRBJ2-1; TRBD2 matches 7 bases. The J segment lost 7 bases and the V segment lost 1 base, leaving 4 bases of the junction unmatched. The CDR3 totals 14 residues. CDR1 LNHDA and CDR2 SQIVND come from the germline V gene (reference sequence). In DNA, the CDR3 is TGTGCCAGTAGTATAGTGGGGGGAGGGAATGAGCAGTTCTTC. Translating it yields CASSIVGGGNEQFF.